Following are 30 T cell receptor beta chains from one sample sequenced in a study of blood T cells in healthy people across ages. It was with a sample-barcoded 5' primer and a J-beta primer mix that a second PCR of roughly 7 to 12 cycles was run. Using its own MiXCR run on the 5' RACE reads, TCRdb lists one record per CDR3 protein. The top ten clones hold roughly two fifths of a sample with over 700,000 distinct CDR3 sequences, roughly 50% of them seen once. Sequencing used blood. These receptors came from a man older than 75 in good health.

This chain links TRBV7-9 with TRBJ1-1, with D possibly being TRBD1 (6 bases). CDR3 length equals 12 residues. In germline, CDR1 is SEHNR, CDR2 FQNEAQ (reference sequence). The CDR3 protein is CASSRGPVEAFF. In DNA form, the CDR3 reads TGTGCTAGCTCGCGGGGGCCCGTCGAAGCTTTCTTT.

The chain is built from TRBV4-1 and TRBJ2-7, with D possibly being TRBD1 (5 bases). V was trimmed by 2 bases and J by 1 base, leaving 9 bases between them. Germline-derived CDR1 and CDR2 are MGHRA and YSYEKL. This CDR3 is 14 amino acids long. Here the CDR3 reads CASSQMGPSYEQYF. The CDR3 nucleotides are TGCGCCAGCAGCCAAATGGGGCCGTCCTACGAGCAGTACTTC.

The sample holds a few counts of this clonotype. The chain combines TRBV2 with TRBJ1-2; possibly TRBD1 for D (6 bases). The length of the CDR3 is 14 residues. Trimming stripped 6 bases from V and 8 bases from J, with 19 bases between. Germline loops: CDR1 SNHLY, CDR2 FYNNEI. This CDR3 is CASRVPGTLHGYTF. In nucleotides, the CDR3 is TGTGCCAGCAGGGTGCCCGGGACACTTCACGGCTACACCTTC.

The J gene is TRBJ2-7, the V gene TRBV5-1, with 9 bases aligning to TRBD1. There are 17 residues in the CDR3. After removal of 0 bases from V and 0 bases from J, the junction contained 7 bases not matched to a gene. Germline V gives CDR1 SGHRS, CDR2 YFSETQ. The CDR3 bases are TGCGCCAGCAGCTTGGATTTCGGGACAGGGAACTCCTACGAGCAGTACTTC. This codes for CASSLDFGTGNSYEQYF.

V and J are TRBV2 and TRBJ2-3; weak D call: TRBD2 (5 bases). V was clipped by 6 bases and J by 2 bases, with 15 bases between them. The CDR3 runs to 15 residues. Germline V gene sequence: CDR1 SNHLY, CDR2 FYNNEI. CDR3 protein: CASSKVGAVTDTQYF. CDR3 coding DNA: TGTGCCAGCAGCAAGGTGGGAGCGGTCACAGATACGCAGTATTTT.

Turning to this clonotype: This may be a read error: a much more frequent sequence differs by one nucleotide. The chain joins TRBV7-2 to TRBJ2-6, with no clear D. The CDR3 totals 15 residues. CDR1 and CDR2 from the germline V gene are SGHTA and FQGNSA. As DNA, the CDR3 is TGTGCCAGCAGTCCGCCTAAATCTGGGGTCAACGTCCTGACTTTC. Encoded protein: CASSPPKSGVNVLTF.

This clonotype showed up just once. This chain joins TRBV3-1 and TRBJ2-7; no firm D call. Germline CDR1 is LGHDT and CDR2 is YNNKEL (reference sequence). The V end lost 2 bases, the J end lost 4 bases, and 15 bases lay between the germline ends. The CDR3 covers 15 residues. The DNA for the CDR3 is TGTGCCAGCAGCCAAACTCGAGTAGGGCGGTACGAGCAGTACTTC. It is translated as CASSQTRVGRYEQYF.

This chain joins TRBV20-1 and TRBJ2-2; TRBD2 might be the D (5 bases). Germline values: CDR1 DFQATT, CDR2 SNEGSKA (reference sequence). Trimming pared 0 bases from V and 5 bases from J, leaving 7 bases between. The CDR3 extends over 13 amino acids. Here the CDR3 reads CSARDRRTGELFF. The DNA of the CDR3 is TGCAGTGCTAGAGATAGGAGGACCGGGGAGCTGTTTTTT.

The V call is TRBV18, the J call TRBJ2-7, with D possibly being TRBD1 (6 bases). The CDR3 sequence is 14 residues long. CDR1 KGHSH and CDR2 LQKENI come from the germline V gene. The V end lost 1 base, the J end lost 6 bases, and 13 bases lay between the germline ends. CDR3 residues: CASSPRQGIGEQYF. The CDR3 nucleotides read TGTGCCAGCTCACCACGCCAGGGGATTGGCGAGCAGTACTTC.

This chain uses TRBV28 with TRBJ2-5; 9 nucleotides align to TRBD2. CDR3 size: 16 residues. Looked up from germline, CDR1 is MDHEN and CDR2 is SYDVKM. With V trimmed by 10 bases and J by 0 bases, 12 bases remained unmatched. The CDR3 DNA reads as TGTGCCACCAGGGGGTGGAAGCGGGAGGACCAAGAGACCCAGTACTTC. Translated, it gives CATRGWKREDQETQYF.

This clonotype was seen a handful of times. The chain joins TRBV27 to TRBJ1-4; a possible D gene is TRBD1 (6 bases). Deletions cut 5 bases from V and 8 bases from J, with 9 bases between. The CDR3 is made up of 12 amino acids. Germline loops: CDR1 MNHEY, CDR2 SMNVEV (reference sequence). The DNA of the CDR3 is TGTGCCAGCAGTACGAGGGGGGAAAAACTGTTTTTT. The encoded protein is CASSTRGEKLFF.

For the CDR3, the DNA is TGTGCCAGCTCCCGGGACCAAATCTACCAGAACACTGAAGCTTTCTTT. This sequence encodes CASSRDQIYQNTEAFF. This chain connects TRBV6-1 to TRBJ1-1; D possibly corresponds to TRBD1 (5 bases). Germline CDR1 and CDR2: MNHNS and SASEGT. V lost 8 bases, J lost 1 base, and 20 bases lay in between. The CDR3 totals 16 residues.

A few counts support this clonotype. V and J are TRBV6-1 and TRBJ1-5; 7 nucleotides line up with TRBD1. Per the germline V gene, CDR1 is MNHNS and CDR2 is SASEGT. The CDR3 has 18 amino acids. Unmatched junction bases numbered 19, after V lost 5 bases and J lost 6 bases. The CDR3 here is CASSLPGQRQGGGQPQHF. The CDR3 DNA is TGTGCCAGCAGTCTGCCAGGGCAACGACAGGGCGGAGGTCAGCCCCAGCATTTT.

This clonotype occurred a few times. The chain employs TRBV7-2 and TRBJ2-1; 7 bases agree with TRBD2. V was pared by 2 bases and J by 2 bases, with 6 bases of the junction left unmatched. This CDR3 is 16 amino acids long. CDR1 is SGHTA, CDR2 FQGNSA, per germline. This CDR3 is CASSLSGSGPYNEQFF. The CDR3 nucleotides are TGTGCCAGCAGCTTATCGGGTAGCGGGCCCTACAATGAGCAGTTCTTC. Filled out from reference TRBV7-2 and TRBJ2-1, the complete variable domain reads GAGVSQSPSNKVTEKGKDVELRCDPISGHTALYWYRQSLGQGLEFLIYFQGNSAPDKSGLPSDRFSAERTGGSVSTLTIQRTQQEDSAVYLCASSLSGSGPYNEQFFGPGTRLTVL.

This clonotype showed up just a few times. This CDR3 reads CASSQRTSGLAKNIQYF. CDR3 DNA sequence: TGCGCCAGCAGCCAGAGGACTAGCGGGTTAGCCAAAAACATTCAGTACTTC. V usage is TRBV4-1 and J usage is TRBJ2-4; 11 bases fit TRBD2. Germline CDR1 reads MGHRA; CDR2 reads YSYEKL. V was clipped by 3 bases and J by 0 bases; unmatched bases: 4. CDR3 size: 17 residues.

The chain combines TRBV3-1 with TRBJ1-1; D not resolved. Trimming took 1 base from V and 11 from J, leaving 17 bases between them. The CDR3 runs 14 residues. Germline CDR1 and CDR2: LGHDT and YNNKEL (reference sequence). CDR3 nucleotide sequence: TGTGCCAGCAGCCAAGCAGCAGCCTTAAGGGATGCTTTCTTT. Protein product: CASSQAAALRDAFF.

This chain uses TRBV29-1 with TRBJ1-2; tentatively, D is TRBD1 (5 bases). V lost 5 bases and J 0 bases, leaving 10 bases between the germline ends. The CDR3 is 13 amino acids. Germline CDR1 is SQVTM and CDR2 is ANQGSEA. CDR3 region: CSVQRDSNYGYTF. DNA of the CDR3: TGCAGCGTTCAGAGGGACTCTAACTATGGCTACACCTTC. The full variable domain, completed using reference TRBV29-1 and TRBJ1-2, is SAVISQKPSRDICQRGTSLTIQCQVDSQVTMMFWYRQQPGQSLTLIATANQGSEATYESGFVIDKFPISRPNLTFSTLTVSNMSPEDSSIYLCSVQRDSNYGYTFGSGTRLTVV.

The rearrangement links TRBV6-6 to TRBJ2-3, with D perhaps given as TRBD1 or TRBD2 (5 bases each). The CDR3 loop spans 16 amino acids. The V gene lost 10 bases and the J gene lost 14 bases, with 34 bases spanning the gap. The V gene's germline CDR1 is MNHNY and CDR2 SVGAGI (reference sequence). The CDR3 sequence is CATLPGPGRYSRYAYF. The CDR3 DNA follows: TGTGCCACCCTCCCGGGACCAGGTCGTTACTCCAGATACGCGTATTTT.

There are a few counts of this clonotype. This sequence joins TRBV7-2 and TRBJ2-3, with D perhaps matching TRBD2 (6 bases). Germline V gives CDR1 SGHTA, CDR2 FQGNSA. Deletions cut 5 bases from V and 3 bases from J, with 18 bases between. This CDR3 comprises 16 residues. The CDR3 loop is CASSPWAQSGTDTQYF. The CDR3 nucleotides are TGTGCCAGCAGCCCCTGGGCGCAAAGCGGGACAGATACGCAGTATTTT.

The chain joins TRBV27 to TRBJ2-3; D may be TRBD1 or TRBD2 (5 bases each). The CDR3 sequence is 17 residues long. Germline lookup yields CDR1 MNHEY and CDR2 SMNVEV (reference sequence). Trimming pared 3 bases from V and 0 bases from J, leaving 16 bases between. The CDR3, as DNA: TGTGCCAGCAGTTTTTCCCCCCCGGGACGAAGCACAGATACGCAGTATTTT. Amino acids: CASSFSPPGRSTDTQYF.

This clonotype has only a few counts. This rearrangement joins TRBV9 to TRBJ2-7, with D possibly being TRBD2 (6 bases). The CDR3 is 15 amino acids. Germline V lookup: CDR1 SGDLS, CDR2 YYNGEE. V was pared by 0 bases and J by 1 base, with 11 bases between. Here the CDR3 DNA reads TGTGCCAGCAGCGTAGAAGTAGCGGCATCCTACGAGCAGTACTTC. Protein product: CASSVEVAASYEQYF. Looking up the rest from reference TRBV9 and TRBJ2-7 gives the full variable domain: DSGVTQTPKHLITATGQRVTLRCSPRSGDLSVYWYQQSLDQGLQFLIQYYNGEERAKGNILERFSAQQFPDLHSELNLSSLELGDSALYFCASSVEVAASYEQYFGPGTRLTVT.

The J gene is TRBJ1-1, the V gene TRBV5-5; D is perhaps TRBD1 (6 bases). CDR1 is SGHKS and CDR2 is YYEKEE in the germline V gene (reference sequence). This CDR3 is 12 amino acids long. V lost 3 bases and J lost 3, with 6 bases in between. The CDR3 bases are TGTGCCAGCAGCTGGACAGACACTGAAGCTTTCTTT. This sequence encodes CASSWTDTEAFF.

The chain's CDR3 is CSASLATVQEAQYF. In DNA, the CDR3 is TGCAGTGCTAGTTTGGCGACAGTTCAAGAGGCCCAGTACTTC. This chain joins TRBV20-1 and TRBJ2-7; a possible D gene is TRBD1 (5 bases). V was shortened by 3 bases and J by 10 bases, with 22 bases between the two germline ends. Germline V gives CDR1 DFQATT, CDR2 SNEGSKA (reference sequence). This CDR3 is 14 amino acids long.

The genes are TRBV3-1 and TRBJ2-1, with 10 bases that match TRBD2. Germline CDR1 is LGHDT and CDR2 is YNNKEL (reference sequence). This CDR3 contains 16 residues. J lost 7 bases, V lost 1 base, and 7 bases had no gene match. The CDR3 is CASSQVPSGGRNEQFF. CDR3 nucleotide sequence: TGTGCCAGCAGCCAAGTCCCTAGCGGGGGCCGAAATGAGCAGTTCTTC.

The V call is TRBV21-1, the J call TRBJ2-1; the D call in the table, TRBD2, was not verified against the DNA. TRBV21-1 is a pseudogene. This CDR3 is built from 15 residues. CDR3 in amino acids: CASSKGVAGANEQFF. The CDR3 DNA reads TGTGCCAGCAGCAAAGGGGTAGCGGGAGCCAATGAGCAGTTCTTC.

The chain joins TRBV20-1 to TRBJ1-4; 7 bases agree with TRBD1. This CDR3 has 15 amino acids. The junction had 10 bases not matched to a gene; V was cut back by 6 bases and J by 3 bases. Germline assignment: CDR1 DFQATT and CDR2 SNEGSKA (reference sequence). CDR3 coding DNA: TGCAGTGCCAGACAGGGAGCGGGCTCTAATGAAAAACTGTTTTTT. Residues: CSARQGAGSNEKLFF.

The chain employs TRBV4-1 and TRBJ2-2; D is unclear. V shed 1 base and J shed 7 bases, with 10 bases lying between them. The CDR3 covers 14 residues. The V gene's germline CDR1 is MGHRA and CDR2 YSYEKL. CDR3 coding DNA: TGCGCCAGCAGCCAAGCGGCCGTGGACGGGGAGCTGTTTTTT. Residues: CASSQAAVDGELFF.

The chain links TRBV7-9 to TRBJ1-2; 8 bases fit TRBD1. With 5 bases clipped from V and 4 bases from J, the junction kept 9 bases outside the gene matches. CDR1 is SEHNR and CDR2 is FQNEAQ in the germline V gene (reference sequence). The CDR3 is 15 residues long. The CDR3 loop is CASSEDRVLPYGYTF. CDR3 nucleotide sequence: TGTGCCAGCAGCGAGGACAGGGTCTTACCCTATGGCTACACCTTC.

CDR3 region: CASSVDGGGEQYF. DNA of the CDR3: TGTGCCAGCAGTGTGGATGGCGGGGGCGAGCAGTACTTC. The chain joins TRBV2 to TRBJ2-7, with 7 bases identical to TRBD2. V gave up 4 bases and J gave up 6 bases; unmatched junction bases: 6. Germline CDR1 reads SNHLY; CDR2 reads FYNNEI. This CDR3 has 13 amino acids.

The rearrangement joins TRBV20-1 to TRBJ1-1, with 10 bases matching TRBD1. Per germline, CDR1 DFQATT and CDR2 SNEGSKA (reference sequence). V shed 3 bases, J shed 1 base, and the junction held 11 bases outside the gene matches. The CDR3 length is 17 residues. The CDR3 region is CSASPSDRGLSNTEAFF. CDR3 in DNA: TGCAGTGCTAGCCCTTCTGACAGGGGGCTTTCGAACACTGAAGCTTTCTTT.